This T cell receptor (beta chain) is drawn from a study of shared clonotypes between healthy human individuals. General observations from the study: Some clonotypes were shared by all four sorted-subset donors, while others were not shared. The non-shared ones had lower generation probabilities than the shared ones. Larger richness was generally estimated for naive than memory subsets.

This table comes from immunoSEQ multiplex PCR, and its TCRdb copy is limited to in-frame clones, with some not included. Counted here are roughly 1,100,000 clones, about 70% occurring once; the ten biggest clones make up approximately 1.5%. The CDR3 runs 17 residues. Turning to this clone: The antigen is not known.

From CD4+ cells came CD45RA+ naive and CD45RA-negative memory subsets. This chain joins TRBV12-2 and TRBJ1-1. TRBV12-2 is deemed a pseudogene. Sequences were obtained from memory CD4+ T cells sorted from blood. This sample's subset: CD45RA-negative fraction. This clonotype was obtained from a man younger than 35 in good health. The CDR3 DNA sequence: TGTGCAAGTCGCTTAGCGAGAGGCCTCATAACGTGCACTGAAGCTTTCTTT. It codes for CASRLARGLITCTEAFF.